This entry features one TCR beta chain sequence. This clonotype was recorded at least ten times. This clone's antigen is unknown. Base quality data are lacking; no much larger clone is found one base away. The study deep-sequenced TCR repertoires of sorted CD4+ and CD8+ blood T cells from severe aplastic anemia patients and healthy subjects. Ficoll-Paque density gradient centrifugation was used to isolate peripheral blood mononuclear cells. CD4+ and CD8+ T cells were sorted by FACS or magnetic beads before DNA extraction. This specimen comes from a study of CD8+CD57+ T cells in acquired aplastic anemia (dated by TCRdb to the late 2010s). Background on the whole study: A mean of roughly 3.2 ug of DNA, ranging from roughly 0.19 to 27.4 ug, was extracted from sorted CD4+ and CD8+ cells. Mean read counts for healthy donor samples were about 10 million for CD4+ cells and some 11 million for CD8+ cells.

Genomic DNA served as template for TCR beta VDJ combination and CDR3 sequence profiling. An Illumina HiSeq 2000 was used for TCR repertoire sequencing. As for the authors' bioinformatics: TRBV/TRBJ rearrangement plots, CDR3 size and DJ length profiles, and Simpson's diversity index were used to evaluate the repertoires. The most abundant DNA sequence in the deep sequencing data was taken as the immunodominant clone. CDR3 amino acid sequences were screened for sharing across subjects and were compared with published repertoires and the VDJdb database. TCRdb applied fastp at Q25 and MiXCR to the public reads, then kept only in-frame beta chains. Entries that share a CDR3 protein sequence are merged under the most common genes and DNA. TCRdb, not the original authors, processed these V and J calls. A total of some 220,000 distinct CDR3 sequences appear in this sample, 34% of them only once. The ten largest make up approximately 1.2% of the sample.

V is cut back by 5 bases and J by 5 bases, with 8 bases in the junction unmatched. Measured from the cysteine to the phenylalanine, the CDR3 is 15 residues long. Only the CDR3 DNA is retained, 45 bases long and in frame from the first base. The germline V gene (reference sequence) provides CDR1 LNHDA and CDR2 SQIVND. General study outcomes and caveats: Roughly 30 CD8+ CDR3 sequences were found to be shared between patients and controls, but these sequences appeared to be highly expressed in patients and within the immunodominant clones of the patients. Between patients and healthy controls, no significant difference in CD8+ Simpson's diversity was found (P=0.060).

The clonotype was recovered from a human donor in good health, serving as a control. Sequenced: sorted CD4+, CD8+, or CD8+CD57+ T cells (not recorded which) from PBMCs. The chain employs TRBV19 and TRBJ1-5, with 8 middle bases fitting TRBD1. The CDR3 amino acid sequence is: CASSVGTGQYQPQHF. DNA sequence: TGTGCCAGTAGTGTTGGGACAGGACAATATCAGCCCCAGCATTTT.